This T cell receptor (beta chain) is from a study of blood T cells in healthy people across ages (dated by TCRdb to the mid-2010s). Context from the whole study: Template switching captured roughly one uniquely barcoded TCR beta cDNA molecule per two T cells in model experiments. Age-related changes in TCR beta repertoire diversity were measured in the study by deep sequencing normalized with unique cDNA molecular identifiers. Four age groups were formed from the donors: young (average 16 years), middle-aged (approximately 39), aged (around 62) and long-lived (more than 75). To avoid experimental bias, donors of different ages were randomly spread across the sequencing lanes. Two additional independent replicas of 1 million unique cDNA reads from the same blood draw were analyzed for two donors (one aged 18 to 30 and one aged 80 or older). The full study reports these points: Compared with the aged group, the long-lived group had more naive CD4+ T cells, fewer expanded clones and increased TCR diversity, a pattern suggesting age selection. Because profiling used bulk unsorted PBMCs, naive and antigen-experienced compartments could not be compared conclusively. Donor CMV infection status was unknown, potentially confounding age-related changes in expanded clonotypes. The percentage of naive T cells measured by flow cytometry correlated strongly with observed TCR beta diversity. Total diversity estimates from one million sequenced T cells were considered lower bounds and underestimates. Observed TCR beta diversity per million T cells fell roughly linearly with age, and a significant reduction was already apparent by age roughly 40.

This clonotype has only one observation. Its specific antigen is unknown. No per-base quality is available; no much larger clone lies one base away. A single read is weak support. Donors were around 37 systemically healthy Caucasian individuals from Russia aged roughly 6 to 90 years. Ten milliliters of peripheral blood were drawn from each donor into EDTA-treated Vacutainer tubes. PBMCs were isolated by Ficoll-Paque density-gradient centrifugation, with at least 6.5 million obtained per sample. Total RNA was extracted from PBMCs with Trizol reagent, with at least 5 micrograms obtained per sample. For every donor, flow cytometry on a PBMC aliquot measured the percentage of naive CD45RAhigh/CD27high T cells. Libraries came from 5' RACE. Data came from an Illumina HiSeq 2500. A second PCR of about 6 to 12 cycles was performed with a sample-barcoded 5' primer and a J-beta primer mix. A unique molecular identifier was introduced onto each TCR beta cDNA molecule by a template-switch 5' adaptor carrying 12 random nucleotides. Each sample yielded at least 2.5 million CDR3-containing paired-end reads. The Mint cDNA synthesis kit, primed by a TRBC-specific oligonucleotide, was used to synthesize first-strand cDNA from all RNA. After uracil-DNA glycosylase treatment, a first 18-cycle PCR used universal primers M1SS and BC2_uni_R on all cDNA. The authors' pipeline ran thus. Normalization of each sample was performed by random selection of 1 million high-quality reads, each carrying a distinct molecular identifier. Instead of being binned into consensus sequences, reads that shared molecular identifiers were thrown out. MiTCR, with a Q25 quality threshold and the strictest error-elimination algorithm, was used for CDR3 identification, clonotype clustering and error correction. A nonparametric unseen species model with Euler transformation was used to estimate a lower bound on total TCR beta diversity. TCRdb applied fastp at Q25 and MiXCR to the public reads, then kept only in-frame beta chains. Entries that share a CDR3 protein sequence are merged under the most common genes and DNA. TCRdb, rather than the study authors, made the V and J calls. Here the sample has 650,000 to 800,000 distinct CDR3 sequences; around 42% occur a single time. The top ten clonotypes cover nearly 20% of the sample.

The sample taken for sequencing was blood. The receptor was isolated from a man aged 60-69 years in good health.

The nucleotide sequence reads as follows: TGTGCCAGCAGCCCCACCATAGGACAGAGTTCCTACAATGAGCAGTACTTC. It translates to CASSPTIGQSSYNEQYF. This sequence uses TRBV7-6 and TRBJ2-7, and TRBD1 may be the D gene, going by 6 matching bases. The CDR3 spans 17 residues, from the cysteine through the phenylalanine. Only the CDR3 DNA stays, 51 bases, in frame from base 1. V is clipped by 5 bases and J by 7 bases, and the sequence between their germline boundaries is 27 bases long. CDR1 and CDR2 are drawn from the germline V gene: SGHVS, FNYEAQ.